Sequencing of this TCR beta chain was carried out in a study of spatial heterogeneity in lung cancer. At the level of the study: The cohort: around 79 early-stage, untreated non-small cell lung cancer patients.

As to time point: blood at routine non-recurrence follow-up after resection. The authors sequenced whole RNA from tumor, nontumor lung or frozen PBMC without sorting. TCR cDNA molecules were tagged individually, and each one carried a unique molecular identifier. TCRdb passed the 5' RACE reads through MiXCR, listing each CDR3 protein once. The table shows about 52,000 distinct CDR3 sequences, with around 7% occurring only once. In its sample, this clonotype was seen many times. This CDR3 contains 15 residues. Germline lookup yields CDR1 SGHRS and CDR2 YFSETQ. V was cut by 4 bases and J by 8 bases, with 19 bases left in between.

The chain uses TRBV5-1 and TRBJ2-1; the D gene is possibly TRBD2 (5 bases). This clonotype was sampled from a female donor with early-stage non-small cell lung cancer. The sequences come from PBMCs, collected at follow-up. DNA for the CDR3: TGCGCCAGCAGCCCGTCCCCCAGCTACGGGGATGAGCAGTTCTTC. This translates into CASSPSPSYGDEQFF.